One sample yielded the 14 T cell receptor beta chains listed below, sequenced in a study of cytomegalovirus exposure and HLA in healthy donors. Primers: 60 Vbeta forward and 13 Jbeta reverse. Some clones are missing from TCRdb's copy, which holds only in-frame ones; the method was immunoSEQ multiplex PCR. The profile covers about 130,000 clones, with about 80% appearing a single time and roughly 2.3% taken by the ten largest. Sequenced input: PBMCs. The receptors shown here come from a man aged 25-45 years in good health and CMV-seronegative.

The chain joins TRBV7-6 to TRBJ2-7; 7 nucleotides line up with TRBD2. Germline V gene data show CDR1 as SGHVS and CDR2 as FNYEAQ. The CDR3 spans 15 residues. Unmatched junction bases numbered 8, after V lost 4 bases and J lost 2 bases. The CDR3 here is CASSSREGPTYEQYF. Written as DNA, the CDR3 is TGTGCCAGCAGCTCGAGGGAGGGACCCACCTACGAGCAGTACTTC.

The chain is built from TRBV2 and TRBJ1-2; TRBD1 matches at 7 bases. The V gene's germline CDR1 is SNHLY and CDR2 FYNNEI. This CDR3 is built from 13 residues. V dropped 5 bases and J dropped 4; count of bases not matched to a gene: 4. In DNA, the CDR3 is TGTGCCAGCAGTCGTGACAGGGCCTATGGCTACACCTTC. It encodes CASSRDRAYGYTF.

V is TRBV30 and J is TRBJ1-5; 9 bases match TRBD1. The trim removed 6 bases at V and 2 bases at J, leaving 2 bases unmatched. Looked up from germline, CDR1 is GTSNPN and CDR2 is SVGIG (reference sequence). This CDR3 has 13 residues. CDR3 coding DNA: TGTGCCTGTTGGACAGGGGGCAATCAGCCCCAGCATTTT. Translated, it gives CACWTGGNQPQHF.

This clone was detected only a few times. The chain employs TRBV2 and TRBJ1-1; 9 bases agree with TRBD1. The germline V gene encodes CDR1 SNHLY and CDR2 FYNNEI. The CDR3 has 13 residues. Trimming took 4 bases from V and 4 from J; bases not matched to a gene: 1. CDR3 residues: CASSGGQGTEAFF. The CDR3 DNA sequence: TGTGCCAGCAGTGGGGGACAGGGCACTGAAGCTTTCTTT. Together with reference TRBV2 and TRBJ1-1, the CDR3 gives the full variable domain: EPEVTQTPSHQVTQMGQEVILRCVPISNHLYFYWYRQILGQKVEFLVSFYNNEISEKSEIFDDQFSVERPDGSNFTLKIRSTKLEDSAMYFCASSGGQGTEAFFGQGTRLTVV.

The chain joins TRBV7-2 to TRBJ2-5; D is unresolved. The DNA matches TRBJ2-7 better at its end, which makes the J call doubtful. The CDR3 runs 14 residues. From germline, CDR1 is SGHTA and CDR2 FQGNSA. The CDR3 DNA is TGTGCCAGCAGCTTAGCGCCAGCGACCGACGAGCAGTACTTC. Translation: CASSLAPATDEQYF.

CDR3 coding DNA: TGTGCCAGCACCCTAACTCCTTTCACAGATACGCAGTATTTT. Translating it yields CASTLTPFTDTQYF. V is TRBV7-9 and J is TRBJ2-3, with D unclear. This CDR3 has 14 residues. The V and J ends lost 7 bases and 2 bases respectively, with 13 bases between them. Per the germline V gene, CDR1 is SEHNR and CDR2 is FQNEAQ (reference sequence).

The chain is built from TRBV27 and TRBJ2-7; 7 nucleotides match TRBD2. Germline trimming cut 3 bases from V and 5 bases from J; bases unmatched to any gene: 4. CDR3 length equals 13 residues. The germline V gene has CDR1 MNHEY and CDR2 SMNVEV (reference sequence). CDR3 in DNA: TGTGCCAGCAGTTTGTGGCTAGCGGACGAGCAGTACTTC. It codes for CASSLWLADEQYF.

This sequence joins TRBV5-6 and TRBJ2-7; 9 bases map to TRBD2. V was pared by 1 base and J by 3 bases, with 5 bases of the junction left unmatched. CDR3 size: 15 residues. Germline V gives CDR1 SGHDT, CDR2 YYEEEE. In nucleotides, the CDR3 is TGTGCCAGCAGCTTGTTAGGGCGGGAGGGCTACGAGCAGTACTTC. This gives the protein CASSLLGREGYEQYF.

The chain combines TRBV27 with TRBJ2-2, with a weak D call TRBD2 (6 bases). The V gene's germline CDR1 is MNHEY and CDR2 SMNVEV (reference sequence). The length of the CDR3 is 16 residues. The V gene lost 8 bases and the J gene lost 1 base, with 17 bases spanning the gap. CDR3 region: CASSRGIRVNTGELFF. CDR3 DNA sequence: TGTGCCAGCTCCCGCGGGATAAGAGTGAACACCGGGGAGCTGTTTTTT.

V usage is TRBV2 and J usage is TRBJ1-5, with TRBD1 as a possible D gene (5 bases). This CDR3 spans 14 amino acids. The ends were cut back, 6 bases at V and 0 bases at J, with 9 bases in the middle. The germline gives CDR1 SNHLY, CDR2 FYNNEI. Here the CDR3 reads CASRLQASNQPQHF. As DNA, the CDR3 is TGTGCCAGCAGGCTACAGGCTAGCAATCAGCCCCAGCATTTT.

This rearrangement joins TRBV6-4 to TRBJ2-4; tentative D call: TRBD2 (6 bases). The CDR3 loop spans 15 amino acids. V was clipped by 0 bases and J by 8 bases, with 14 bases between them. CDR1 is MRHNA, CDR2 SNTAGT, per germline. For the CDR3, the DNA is TGTGCCAGCAGTGACTCAGGAGGGGTAGGGGACATTCAGTACTTC. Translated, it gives CASSDSGGVGDIQYF.

CDR3 sequence: CASSLADQPQHF. The CDR3 DNA is TGTGCCAGCAGCTTAGCCGATCAGCCCCAGCATTTT. The chain employs TRBV7-9 and TRBJ1-5, with unresolved D. The V and J ends lost 0 bases and 5 bases respectively, with 2 bases between them. The V gene's germline CDR1 is SEHNR and CDR2 FQNEAQ (reference sequence). This CDR3 contains 12 residues.

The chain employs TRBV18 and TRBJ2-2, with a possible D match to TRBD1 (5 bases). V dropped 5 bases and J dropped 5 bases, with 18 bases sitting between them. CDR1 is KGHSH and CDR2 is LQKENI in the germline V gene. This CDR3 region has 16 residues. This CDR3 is CASSDLFGARTGELFF. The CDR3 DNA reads TGTGCCAGCTCAGACCTATTTGGGGCGAGGACCGGGGAGCTGTTTTTT.

DNA of the CDR3: TGTGCCAGCAGCTCCCTCGGCGGGAGGGCCTCCTACGAGCAGTACTTC. Protein product: CASSSLGGRASYEQYF. This rearrangement joins TRBV11-2 to TRBJ2-7; 9 positions match TRBD2. CDR3 length equals 16 residues. The germline V gene encodes CDR1 SGHAT and CDR2 FQNNGV. V shed 4 bases and J 0 bases; nucleotides not matched to a gene: 7.